This TCR beta chain was observed in a study of neoadjuvant anti-PD-1 for oral cavity cancer. This clone was observed once. Time point defined: after neoadjuvant nivolumab, at surgical resection. Cohort: HPV-negative, locally advanced oral cavity squamous cell carcinoma patients. The CDR3 runs 14 residues. Germline V gene sequence: CDR1 SGHDT, CDR2 YYEEEE. The V gene lost 5 bases and the J gene lost 1 base, with 12 bases spanning the gap. Assay used: immunoSEQ multiplex PCR; TCRdb lists only in-frame clones, some missing. The sample lists around 65,000 clones; approximately 87% were seen once. V is TRBV5-6 and J is TRBJ1-1; D is unclear. Source: PBMCs, taken after nivolumab (anti-PD-1) treatment. This receptor was identified in a person between 35 and 79 years old with oral cavity squamous cell carcinoma. The CDR3 sequence: CASRTVKRNTEAFF. The CDR3 DNA is TGTGCCAGCAGGACGGTGAAAAGGAACACTGAAGCTTTCTTT.